This T cell receptor (beta chain) was found in a study of response to subunit inactivated influenza vaccine. This CDR3 has 14 residues. The germline gives CDR1 SEHNR, CDR2 FQNEAQ (reference sequence). J gave up 6 bases and V 4 bases, and 6 bases lay outside the gene matches. TCRdb re-called the RT-PCR reads through MiXCR, storing one row per CDR3 protein. The sample lists just under 550,000 distinct CDR3 sequences, roughly 25% seen once, with 2.5% to 3% in the top ten. These sequences were also reported in another study, on T cells expressing NK-cell markers. This second study notes: The authors generated TCR beta cDNA through 5'RACE template switching with UMIs. Out of eight donors sequenced, seven tested HCMV-seropositive and the remaining one seronegative. An anti-gamma-delta TCR antibody restricted sorting to alpha-beta TCR T cells in several experiments. Dominant NKG2C+ clonotype frequencies of about 1.0-7.5% of CD8+ T cells were measured in over 5 donors.

The material sequenced was CD4+ T cells sorted from PBMCs, taken roughly 12 days after vaccination. This sequence joins TRBV7-9 and TRBJ1-1; 9 bases are a match to TRBD1. The clonotype comes from a man in his forties or fifties who received an inactivated influenza vaccine. CDR3 DNA: TGTGCCAGCAGCTCGACAGGGGGTAGTTCTGAAGCTTTCTTT. Encoded protein: CASSSTGGSSEAFF.